Following are 11 T cell receptor beta chains from one sample sequenced in a study of glioma-infiltrating T cells. TCR alpha and beta CDR3 regions were amplified from RNA using iRepertoire nested multiplex PCR. From the multiplex PCR reads, TCRdb called clonotypes with MiXCR, one entry per CDR3 protein. The table includes 100,000 to 150,000 distinct CDR3 sequences, approximately 25% detected once. The sequenced material came from glioma tissue, nonneoplastic brain tissue, or PBMCs (not recorded which). The receptors here all came from a human donor with low-grade glioma or glioblastoma, undergoing nonglioma brain surgery, or in good health (not recorded which).

This clonotype appeared many times. This chain connects TRBV15 to TRBJ2-1; D is ambiguous. This CDR3 is 13 amino acids long. Trimming removed 9 bases at V and 9 bases at J, with 18 bases between. Germline V gene sequence: CDR1 LNHNV, CDR2 YYDKDF (reference sequence). This chain's CDR3 is CATSLLPGREQFF. The CDR3 nucleotides are TGTGCCACTTCTCTCCTACCGGGTCGTGAGCAGTTCTTC.

A note on this clonotype: A much larger clone lies one base from this, so it may be a read error. This chain links TRBV2 with TRBJ2-1; weak D call: TRBD1 (5 bases). CDR3 size: 13 residues. Germline CDR1 is SNHLY and CDR2 is FYNNEI. CDR3 sequence (DNA): TGTGCCAGCAGTGTGACAGCCTACAATGGGCAGTTCTTC. Encoded protein: CASSVTAYNGQFF. The variable domain in full, completed from reference TRBV2 and TRBJ2-1, reads EPEVTQTPSHQVTQMGQEVILRCVPISNHLYFYWYRQILGQKVEFLVSFYNNEISEKSEIFDDQFSVERPDGSNFTLKIRSTKLEDSAMYFCASSVTAYNGQFFGPGTRLTVL.

This clonotype has ten or more counts. The chain couples TRBV6-6 to TRBJ2-7; perhaps TRBD1 as D (6 bases). Germline V gene lookup returns CDR1 MNHNY and CDR2 SVGAGI (reference sequence). CDR3 size: 13 residues. V shed 2 bases and J shed 3 bases, with 8 bases lying between them. CDR3 nucleotide sequence: TGTGCCAGCAGTTACGGGGGCCGCTACGAGCAGTACTTC. Protein: CASSYGGRYEQYF.

Ten or more counts support this clonotype. This chain uses TRBV6-2 or TRBV6-3 with TRBJ2-3, with 11 bases that match TRBD1. Per the germline V gene, CDR1 is MNHEY and CDR2 is SVGEGT. The CDR3 consists of 16 residues. Germline trimming cut 2 bases from V and 4 bases from J; bases unmatched to any gene: 5. Written as DNA, the CDR3 is TGTGCCAGCAGTTACAGCGGACAGGGGGCATCAGATACGCAGTATTTT. Translated: CASSYSGQGASDTQYF.

This clonotype was observed a handful of times. The rearrangement links TRBV29-1 to TRBJ1-1; 10 bases line up with TRBD1. Germline V gene sequence: CDR1 SQVTM, CDR2 ANQGSEA. After removal of 4 bases from V and 4 bases from J, the junction contained 3 bases not matched to a gene. CDR3 size: 13 residues. CDR3 in amino acids: CSVVGQGSTEAFF. Here the CDR3 DNA reads TGCAGCGTTGTGGGACAGGGGAGCACTGAAGCTTTCTTT.

This clonotype has just one count. A read error may account for a junction end that differs from germline. The chain employs TRBV5-1 and TRBJ2-1; 14 bases align to TRBD2. The CDR3 consists of 17 residues. Germline assignment: CDR1 SGHRS and CDR2 YFSETQ. The CDR3 is CASSSGLAGVLYNEQLF. The CDR3 DNA reads as TGCGCCAGCAGCTCGGGACTAGCGGGAGTTCTTTACAATGAGCAGCTCTTC. The full variable domain, its missing parts supplied by reference TRBV5-1 and TRBJ2-1, is KAGVTQTPRYLIKTRGQQVTLSCSPISGHRSVSWYQQTPGQGLQFLFEYFSETQRNKGNFPGRFSGRQFSNSRSEMNVSTLELGDSALYLCASSSGLAGVLYNEQLFGPGTRLTVL.

This clonotype came up a few times. The chain links TRBV3-1 to TRBJ1-1; D gene ambiguous. The CDR3 sequence is 14 residues long. Trimming shortened V by 3 bases and J by 0 bases, and 8 bases separated the two germline ends. CDR1 is LGHDT and CDR2 is YNNKEL in the germline V gene (reference sequence). CDR3 coding DNA: TGTGCCAGCAGCCATGGTGACCTGAACACTGAAGCTTTCTTT. Its protein product is CASSHGDLNTEAFF.

On this clonotype itself: A much more abundant neighbour one base away suggests this may be a read error. This is likely a read error, given that the CDR3 carries no conserved phenylalanine or tryptophan at its end. V gene TRBV28 combines with J gene TRBJ1-6; a possible D gene is TRBD1 (5 bases). There are 15 residues in the CDR3. Germline assignment: CDR1 MDHEN and CDR2 SYDVKM. Trimming removed 6 bases at V and 6 bases at J, with 15 bases between. The CDR3 DNA reads TGTGCCAGCAGGAACGACGACAGAGTTAATTCACCCCTCCACTCT. The encoded protein is CASRNDDRVNSPLHS.

On this clonotype: A much bigger clone sits one base away, suggesting this may be a read error. The chain recombines TRBV3-1 with TRBJ1-3; 9 bases align to TRBD1. This CDR3 comprises 16 residues. From germline, CDR1 is LGHDT and CDR2 YNNKEL (reference sequence). The CDR3 DNA follows: TGTGCCAGCAGCTCGACAGGGGGTTGGACTGGAGACACCATATATTTT. It is translated as CASSSTGGWTGDTIYF.

This clonotype showed up just a few times. This sequence joins TRBV12-3 or TRBV12-4 and TRBJ2-7; the match to TRBD1 covers 7 bases. The J segment lost 3 bases and the V segment lost 5 bases, leaving 7 bases of the junction unmatched. This CDR3 is 14 amino acids long. CDR3 protein: CASSVDRDHYEQYF. The CDR3, as DNA: TGTGCCAGCAGTGTCGACAGGGACCACTACGAGCAGTACTTC.

In this sample, this clonotype turned up a few times. This chain links TRBV18 with TRBJ2-7; D uncertain. Germline V gene sequence: CDR1 KGHSH, CDR2 LQKENI. This CDR3 comprises 14 residues. V gave up 0 bases and J gave up 2 bases, with 8 bases separating them. CDR3 nucleotides: TGTGCCAGCTCACCACCATTGCCACCCTACGAGCAGTACTTC. Translation: CASSPPLPPYEQYF.